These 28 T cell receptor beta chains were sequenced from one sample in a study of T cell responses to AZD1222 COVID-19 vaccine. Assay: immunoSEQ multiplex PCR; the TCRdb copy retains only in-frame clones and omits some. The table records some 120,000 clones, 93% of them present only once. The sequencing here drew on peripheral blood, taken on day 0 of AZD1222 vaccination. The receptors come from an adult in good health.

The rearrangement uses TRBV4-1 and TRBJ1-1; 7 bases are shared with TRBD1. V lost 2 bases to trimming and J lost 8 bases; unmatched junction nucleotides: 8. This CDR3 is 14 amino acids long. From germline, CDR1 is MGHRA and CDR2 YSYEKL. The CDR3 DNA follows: TGCGCCAGCAGCCAACCGGGCAGGGGGGGAGAAGCTTTCTTT. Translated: CASSQPGRGGEAFF.

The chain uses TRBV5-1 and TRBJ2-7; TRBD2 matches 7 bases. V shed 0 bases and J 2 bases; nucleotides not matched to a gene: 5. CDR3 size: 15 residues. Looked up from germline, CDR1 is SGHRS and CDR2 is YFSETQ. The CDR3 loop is CASSLEGGRAYEQYF. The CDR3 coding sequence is TGCGCCAGCAGCTTGGAGGGCGGGAGAGCCTACGAGCAGTACTTC.

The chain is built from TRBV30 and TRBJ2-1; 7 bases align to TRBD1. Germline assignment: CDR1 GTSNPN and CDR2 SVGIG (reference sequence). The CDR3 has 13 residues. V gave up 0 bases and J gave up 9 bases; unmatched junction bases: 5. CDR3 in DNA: TGTGCCTGGAGTGTAGGGGGCCGCTCTGAGCAGTTCTTC. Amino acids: CAWSVGGRSEQFF.

CDR3 amino acids: CAISDPARGMNTEAFF. CDR3 coding DNA: TGTGCCATCAGTGATCCCGCCAGAGGAATGAACACTGAAGCTTTCTTT. The chain combines TRBV10-3 with TRBJ1-1; D is unclear. The germline gives CDR1 ENHRY, CDR2 SYGVKD. The CDR3 is 16 residues long. Trimming removed 3 bases from V and 0 bases from J, with 14 bases in between.

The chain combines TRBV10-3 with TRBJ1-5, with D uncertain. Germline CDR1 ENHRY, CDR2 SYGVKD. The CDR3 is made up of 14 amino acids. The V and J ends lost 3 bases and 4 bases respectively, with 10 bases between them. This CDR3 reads CAISEQPNNQPQHF. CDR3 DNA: TGTGCCATCAGTGAACAGCCTAATAATCAGCCCCAGCATTTT.

The CDR3 here is CASSRTSGVRYEQYF. CDR3 bases: TGTGCCAGTTCCCGGACTAGCGGGGTAAGATACGAGCAGTACTTC. V usage is TRBV19 and J usage is TRBJ2-7, with 12 bases identical to TRBD2. V gave up 8 bases and J gave up 4 bases; unmatched junction bases: 9. The CDR3 extends over 15 amino acids. Germline V gene lookup returns CDR1 LNHDA and CDR2 SQIVND (reference sequence).

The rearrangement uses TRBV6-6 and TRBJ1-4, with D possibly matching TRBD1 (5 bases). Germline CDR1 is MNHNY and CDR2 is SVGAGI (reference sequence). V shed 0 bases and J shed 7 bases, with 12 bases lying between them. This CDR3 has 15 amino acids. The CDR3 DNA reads TGTGCCAGCAGTTACTCGGGGGGAATGAGTGAAAAACTGTTTTTT. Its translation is CASSYSGGMSEKLFF.

CDR3 loop: CASSLDRGFTEAFF. Here the CDR3 DNA reads TGTGCCAGCAGTTTGGACAGGGGGTTCACTGAAGCTTTCTTT. The chain joins TRBV2 to TRBJ1-1; 10 bases are a match to TRBD1. V was clipped by 5 bases and J by 4 bases; unmatched bases: 4. Germline assignment: CDR1 SNHLY and CDR2 FYNNEI. This CDR3 is 14 amino acids long.

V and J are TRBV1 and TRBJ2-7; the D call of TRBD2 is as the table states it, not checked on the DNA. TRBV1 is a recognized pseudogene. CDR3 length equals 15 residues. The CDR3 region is CTSSQRAGGVGEQYF. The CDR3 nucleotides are TGCACCAGCAGCCAAAGAGCGGGGGGGGTAGGCGAGCAGTACTTC.

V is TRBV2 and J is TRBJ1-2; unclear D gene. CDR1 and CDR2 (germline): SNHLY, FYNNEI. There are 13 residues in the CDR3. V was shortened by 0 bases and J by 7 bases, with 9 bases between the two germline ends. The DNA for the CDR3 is TGTGCCAGCAGTGAAGCGCGTAGTCGTGGCTACACCTTC. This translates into CASSEARSRGYTF.

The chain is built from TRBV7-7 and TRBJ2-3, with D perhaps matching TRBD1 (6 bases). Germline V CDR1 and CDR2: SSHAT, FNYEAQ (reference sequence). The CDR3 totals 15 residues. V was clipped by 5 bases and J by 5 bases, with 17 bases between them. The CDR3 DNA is TGTGCCAGCAGCCCGAACCGGGACACGAGAGATACGCAGTATTTT. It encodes CASSPNRDTRDTQYF.

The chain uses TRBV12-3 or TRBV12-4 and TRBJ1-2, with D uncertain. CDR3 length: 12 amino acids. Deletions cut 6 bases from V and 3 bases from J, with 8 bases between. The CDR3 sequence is CASSRTDYGYTF. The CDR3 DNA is TGTGCCAGCAGCAGGACGGACTATGGCTACACCTTC.

Here the CDR3 reads CASSQDARANQPQHF. DNA for the CDR3: TGTGCCAGCAGCCAAGATGCCAGGGCGAATCAGCCCCAGCATTTT. V usage is TRBV4-2 and J usage is TRBJ1-5, with a weak D call TRBD1 (5 bases). CDR3 length: 15 amino acids. The V end lost 0 bases, the J end lost 4 bases, and 10 bases lay between the germline ends. Germline CDR1 is LGHNA and CDR2 is YNFKEQ.

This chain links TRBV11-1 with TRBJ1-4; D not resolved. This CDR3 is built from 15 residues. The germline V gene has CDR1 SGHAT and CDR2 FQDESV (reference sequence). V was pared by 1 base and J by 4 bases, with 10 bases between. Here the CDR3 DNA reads TGTGCCAGCAGCTTAGAACATTCGGGTAATGAAAAACTGTTTTTT. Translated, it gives CASSLEHSGNEKLFF.

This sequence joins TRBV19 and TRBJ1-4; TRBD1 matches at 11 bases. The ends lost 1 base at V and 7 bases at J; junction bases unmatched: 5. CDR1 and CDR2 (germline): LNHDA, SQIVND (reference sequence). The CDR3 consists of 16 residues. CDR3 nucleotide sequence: TGTGCCAGTAGTATAGTATCCGGGACAGGGGGTGAAAAACTGTTTTTT. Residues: CASSIVSGTGGEKLFF.

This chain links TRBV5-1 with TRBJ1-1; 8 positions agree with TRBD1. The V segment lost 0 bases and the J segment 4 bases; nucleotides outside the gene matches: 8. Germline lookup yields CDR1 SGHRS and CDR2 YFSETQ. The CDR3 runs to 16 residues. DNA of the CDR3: TGCGCCAGCAGCTTGGCCGAAACAGGGGGGAGCACTGAAGCTTTCTTT. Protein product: CASSLAETGGSTEAFF.

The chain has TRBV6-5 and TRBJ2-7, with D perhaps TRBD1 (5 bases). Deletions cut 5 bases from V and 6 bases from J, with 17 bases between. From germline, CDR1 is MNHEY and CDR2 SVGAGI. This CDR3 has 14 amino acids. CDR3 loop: CASSLLVGAGEQYF. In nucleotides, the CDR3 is TGTGCCAGCAGTCTTCTGGTTGGGGCCGGCGAGCAGTACTTC.

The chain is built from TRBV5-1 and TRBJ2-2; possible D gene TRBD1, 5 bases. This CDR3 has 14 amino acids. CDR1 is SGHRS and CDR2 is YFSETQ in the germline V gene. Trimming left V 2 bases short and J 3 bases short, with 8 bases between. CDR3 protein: CASSFQGDTGELFF. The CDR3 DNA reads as TGCGCCAGCAGCTTTCAAGGGGACACCGGGGAGCTGTTTTTT.

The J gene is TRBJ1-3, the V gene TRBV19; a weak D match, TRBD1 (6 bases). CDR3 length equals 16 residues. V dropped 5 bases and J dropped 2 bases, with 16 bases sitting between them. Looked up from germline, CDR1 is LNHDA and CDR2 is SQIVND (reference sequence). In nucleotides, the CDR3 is TGTGCCAGTAGTGCACTACAGGGTTTCGCTGGAAACACCATATATTTT. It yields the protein CASSALQGFAGNTIYF.

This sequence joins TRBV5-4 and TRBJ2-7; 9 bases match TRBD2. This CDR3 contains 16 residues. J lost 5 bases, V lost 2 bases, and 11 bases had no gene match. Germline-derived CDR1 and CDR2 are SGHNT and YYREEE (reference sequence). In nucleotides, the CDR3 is TGTGCCAGCAGCTTCGCCAGCGGGGGGCGGGCTCACGAGCAGTACTTC. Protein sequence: CASSFASGGRAHEQYF.

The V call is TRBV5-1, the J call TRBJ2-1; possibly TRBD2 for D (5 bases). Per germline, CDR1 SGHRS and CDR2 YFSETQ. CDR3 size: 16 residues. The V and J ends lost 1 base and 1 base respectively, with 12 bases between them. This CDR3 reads CASSLRAGLSYNEQFF. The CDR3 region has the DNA TGCGCCAGCAGCTTGCGGGCGGGTTTGTCCTACAATGAGCAGTTCTTC.

The CDR3 nucleotides are TGTGCCATCAGTGACCCCGACAGGGTGGCAGGAAACACCATATATTTT. Its translation: CAISDPDRVAGNTIYF. This sequence joins TRBV10-3 and TRBJ1-3; 7 bases map to TRBD1. The length of the CDR3 is 16 residues. V was clipped by 3 bases and J by 4 bases; unmatched bases: 9. Germline V lookup: CDR1 ENHRY, CDR2 SYGVKD.

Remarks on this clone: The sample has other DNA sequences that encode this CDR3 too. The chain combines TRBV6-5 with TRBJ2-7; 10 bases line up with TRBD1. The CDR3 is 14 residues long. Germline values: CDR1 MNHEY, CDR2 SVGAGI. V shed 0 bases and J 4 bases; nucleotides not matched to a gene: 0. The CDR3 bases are TGTGCCAGCAGTTACTCGGGACAGGGGTACGAGCAGTACTTC. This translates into CASSYSGQGYEQYF.

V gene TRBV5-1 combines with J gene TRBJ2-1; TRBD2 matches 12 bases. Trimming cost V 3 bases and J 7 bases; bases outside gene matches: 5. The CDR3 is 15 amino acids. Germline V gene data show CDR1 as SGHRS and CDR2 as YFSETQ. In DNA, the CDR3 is TGCGCCAGCAGCTCCCTAGCGGGGGGGCCGAATGAGCAGTTCTTC. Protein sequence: CASSSLAGGPNEQFF. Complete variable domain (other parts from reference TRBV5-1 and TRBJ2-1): KAGVTQTPRYLIKTRGQQVTLSCSPISGHRSVSWYQQTPGQGLQFLFEYFSETQRNKGNFPGRFSGRQFSNSRSEMNVSTLELGDSALYLCASSSLAGGPNEQFFGPGTRLTVL.

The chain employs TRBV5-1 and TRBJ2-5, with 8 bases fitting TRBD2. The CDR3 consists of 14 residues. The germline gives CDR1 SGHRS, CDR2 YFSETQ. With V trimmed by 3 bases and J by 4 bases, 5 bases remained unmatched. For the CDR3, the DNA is TGCGCCAGCAGCTGGGGGACTAGTGGAGAGACCCAGTACTTC. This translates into CASSWGTSGETQYF.

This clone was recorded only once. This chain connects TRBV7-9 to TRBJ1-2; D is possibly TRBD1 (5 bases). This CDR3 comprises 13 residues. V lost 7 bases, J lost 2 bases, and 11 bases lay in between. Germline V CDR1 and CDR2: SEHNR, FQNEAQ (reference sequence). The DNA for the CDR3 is TGTGCCAGCAATGCAGGGCTCAACTATGGCTACACCTTC. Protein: CASNAGLNYGYTF.

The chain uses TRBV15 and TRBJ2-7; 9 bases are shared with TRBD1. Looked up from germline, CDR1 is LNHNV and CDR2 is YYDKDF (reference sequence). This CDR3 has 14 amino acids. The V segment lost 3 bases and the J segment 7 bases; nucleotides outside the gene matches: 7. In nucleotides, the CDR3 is TGTGCCACCAGCAGTACCGGGACAGGGAAAGAGCAGTACTTC. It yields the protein CATSSTGTGKEQYF.

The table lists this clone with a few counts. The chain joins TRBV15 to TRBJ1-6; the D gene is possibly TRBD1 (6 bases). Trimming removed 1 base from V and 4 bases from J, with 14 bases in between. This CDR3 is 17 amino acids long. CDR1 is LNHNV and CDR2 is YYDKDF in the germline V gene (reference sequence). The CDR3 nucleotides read TGTGCCACCAGCAGAGTCGCGGGACAAGGATATAATTCACCCCTCCACTTT. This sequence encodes CATSRVAGQGYNSPLHF. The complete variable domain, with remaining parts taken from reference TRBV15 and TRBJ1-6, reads DAMVIQNPRYQVTQFGKPVTLSCSQTLNHNVMYWYQQKSSQAPKLLFHYYDKDFNNEADTPDNFQSRRPNTSFCFLDIRSPGLGDTAMYLCATSRVAGQGYNSPLHFGNGTRLTVT.